Listed here is a single T cell receptor (beta chain). These data belong to a study of control samples from healthy donors and cancer patients. Sequencing used immunoSEQ multiplex PCR; TCRdb keeps in-frame clones, though not all of them. Of approximately 150,000 clones listed, about 94% are singletons. CDR3 size: 13 residues. The V gene's germline CDR1 is KGHDR and CDR2 SFDVKD. With 1 base removed from V and 4 bases from J, the gap between germline ends came to 4 bases. Sequenced: PBMCs. V is TRBV24-1 and J is TRBJ1-3; D not resolved. This receptor was identified in a man aged 60 to 69 with colorectal cancer. CDR3 nucleotide sequence: TGTGCCACCAGTGATTTAGGGGGAAACACCATATATTTT. It specifies CATSDLGGNTIYF.